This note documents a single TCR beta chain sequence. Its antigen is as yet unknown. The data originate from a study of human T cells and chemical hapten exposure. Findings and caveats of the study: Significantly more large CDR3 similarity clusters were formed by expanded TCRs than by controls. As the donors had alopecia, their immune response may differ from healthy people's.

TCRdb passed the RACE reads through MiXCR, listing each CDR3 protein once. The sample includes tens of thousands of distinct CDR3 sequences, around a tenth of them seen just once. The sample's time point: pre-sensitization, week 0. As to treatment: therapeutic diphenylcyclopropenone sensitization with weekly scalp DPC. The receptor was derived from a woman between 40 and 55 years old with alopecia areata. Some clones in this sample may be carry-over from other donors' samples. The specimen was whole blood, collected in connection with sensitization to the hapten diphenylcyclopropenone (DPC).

CDR3 protein: CASSLHSMNTEAFF. Written as DNA, the CDR3 is TGTGCCAGCAGCTTACACAGTATGAACACTGAAGCTTTCTTT. J is TRBJ1-1 and V is TRBV7-2; no clear D gene. CDR1 and CDR2 from the germline V gene are SGHTA and FQGNSA. V lost 2 bases and J lost 0, with 7 bases in between. The CDR3 length is 14 residues.